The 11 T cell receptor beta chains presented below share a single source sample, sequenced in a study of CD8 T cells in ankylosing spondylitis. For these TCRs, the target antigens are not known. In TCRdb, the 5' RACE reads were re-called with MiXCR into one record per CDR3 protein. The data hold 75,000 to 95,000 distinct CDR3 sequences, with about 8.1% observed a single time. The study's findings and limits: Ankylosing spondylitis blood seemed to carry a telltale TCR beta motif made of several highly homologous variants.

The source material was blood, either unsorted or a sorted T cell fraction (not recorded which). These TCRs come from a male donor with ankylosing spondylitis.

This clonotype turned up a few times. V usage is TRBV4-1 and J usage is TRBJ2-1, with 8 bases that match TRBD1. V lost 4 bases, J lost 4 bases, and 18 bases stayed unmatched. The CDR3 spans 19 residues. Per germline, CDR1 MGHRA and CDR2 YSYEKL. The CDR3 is CASSPQSGLDRELYNEQFF. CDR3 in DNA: TGCGCCAGCAGCCCCCAATCGGGACTGGACAGGGAATTGTACAATGAGCAGTTCTTC.

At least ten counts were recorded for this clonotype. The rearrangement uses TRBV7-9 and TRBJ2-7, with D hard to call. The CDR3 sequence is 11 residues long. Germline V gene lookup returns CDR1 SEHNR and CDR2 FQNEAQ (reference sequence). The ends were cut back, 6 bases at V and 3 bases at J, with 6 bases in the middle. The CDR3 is CASSLNYEQYF. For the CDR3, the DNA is TGTGCCAGCAGTCTGAACTACGAGCAGTACTTC.

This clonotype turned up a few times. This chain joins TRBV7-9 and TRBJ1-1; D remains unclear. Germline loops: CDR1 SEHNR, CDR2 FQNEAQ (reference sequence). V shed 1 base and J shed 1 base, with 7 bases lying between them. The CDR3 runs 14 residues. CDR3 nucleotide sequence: TGTGCCAGCAGCTTAGTTCTAGGGAACACTGAAGCTTTCTTT. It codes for CASSLVLGNTEAFF.

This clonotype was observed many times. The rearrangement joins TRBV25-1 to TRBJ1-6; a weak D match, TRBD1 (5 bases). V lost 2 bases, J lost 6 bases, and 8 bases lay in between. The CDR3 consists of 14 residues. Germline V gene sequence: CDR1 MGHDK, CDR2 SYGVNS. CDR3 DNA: TGTGCCAGCAGTGAAGGGGGAGGTAATTCACCCCTCCACTTT. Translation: CASSEGGGNSPLHF.

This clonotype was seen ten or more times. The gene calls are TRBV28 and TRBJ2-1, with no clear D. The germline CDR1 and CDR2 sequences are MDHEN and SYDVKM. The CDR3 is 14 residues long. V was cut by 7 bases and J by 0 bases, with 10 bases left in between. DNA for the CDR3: TGTGCCAGCATCCCCCGATCCTCCTACAATGAGCAGTTCTTC. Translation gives CASIPRSSYNEQFF.

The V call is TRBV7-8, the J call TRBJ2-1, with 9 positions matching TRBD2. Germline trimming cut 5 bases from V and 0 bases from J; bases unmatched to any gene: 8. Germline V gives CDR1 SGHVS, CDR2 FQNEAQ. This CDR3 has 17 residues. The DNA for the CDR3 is TGTGCCAGCAGCCTAGTAGCGGGGGAGAGCTCCTACAATGAGCAGTTCTTC. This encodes CASSLVAGESSYNEQFF.

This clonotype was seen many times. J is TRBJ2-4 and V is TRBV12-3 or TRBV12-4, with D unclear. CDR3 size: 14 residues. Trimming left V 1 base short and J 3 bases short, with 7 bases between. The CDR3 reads CASSLGGLKNIQYF. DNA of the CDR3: TGTGCCAGCAGTTTAGGAGGTCTCAAAAACATTCAGTACTTC.

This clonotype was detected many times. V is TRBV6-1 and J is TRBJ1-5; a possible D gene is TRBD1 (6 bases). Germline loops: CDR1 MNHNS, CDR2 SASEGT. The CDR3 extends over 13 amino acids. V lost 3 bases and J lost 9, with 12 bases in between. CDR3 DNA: TGTGCCAGCAGTGACCGGGACAATTGGCCCCAGCATTTT. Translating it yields CASSDRDNWPQHF.

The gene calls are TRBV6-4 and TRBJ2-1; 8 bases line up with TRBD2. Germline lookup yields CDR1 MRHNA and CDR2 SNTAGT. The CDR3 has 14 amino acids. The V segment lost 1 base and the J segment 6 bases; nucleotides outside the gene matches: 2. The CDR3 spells CASSDFTSGNEQFF. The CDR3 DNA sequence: TGTGCCAGCAGTGACTTTACTAGCGGCAATGAGCAGTTCTTC.

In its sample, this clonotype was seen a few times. The CDR3 here is CASSLDFSNQPQHF. The DNA for the CDR3 is TGTGCCAGCAGTCTAGACTTTAGCAATCAGCCCCAGCATTTT. The gene calls are TRBV27 and TRBJ1-5, with D unclear. Germline V gives CDR1 MNHEY, CDR2 SMNVEV (reference sequence). V was cut by 5 bases and J by 0 bases, with 8 bases left in between. The CDR3 contains 14 residues.

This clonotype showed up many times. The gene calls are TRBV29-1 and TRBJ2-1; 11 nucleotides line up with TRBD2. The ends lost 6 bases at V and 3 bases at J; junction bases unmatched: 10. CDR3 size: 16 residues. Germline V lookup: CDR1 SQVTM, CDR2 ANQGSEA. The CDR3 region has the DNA TGCAGCGTGGTCGGTAGCGGGAGGGCCGTCTACAATGAGCAGTTCTTC. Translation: CSVVGSGRAVYNEQFF.